This passage covers 4 T cell receptor beta chains from one sample sequenced in a study of blood T cell repertoires in COVID-19. Profiled with immunoSEQ multiplex PCR; TCRdb holds only in-frame clones, not every one. The sample yields approximately 89,000 clones, about 80% seen once. The material sequenced was peripheral blood. Receptors were obtained from a human donor in a cohort sampled during active COVID-19.

The CDR3 loop is CATCGTTDTQYF. DNA for the CDR3: TGTGCCACTTGCGGGACCACAGATACGCAGTATTTT. This chain links TRBV12-3 or TRBV12-4 with TRBJ2-3; maybe TRBD2 (6 bases). This CDR3 is 12 amino acids long. Between the trimmed V and J ends, which lost 10 bases and 2 bases, there was a span of 10 bases.

The chain employs TRBV6-6 and TRBJ1-3, with 8 bases that match TRBD1. Germline V gives CDR1 MNHNY, CDR2 SVGAGI (reference sequence). The ends lost 6 bases at V and 2 bases at J; junction bases unmatched: 6. The CDR3 sequence is 15 residues long. The CDR3 reads CASRPGGFAGNTIYF. DNA for the CDR3: TGTGCCAGCAGGCCAGGGGGCTTTGCTGGAAACACCATATATTTT.

The V gene is TRBV5-1, the J gene TRBJ2-1, with 8 bases lining up with TRBD2. V lost 0 bases, J lost 6 bases, and 5 bases stayed unmatched. The CDR3 is 15 residues long. In germline, CDR1 is SGHRS, CDR2 YFSETQ. CDR3 residues: CASSLAGTRGNEQFF. The CDR3 DNA reads TGCGCCAGCAGCTTGGCCGGGACTAGAGGCAATGAGCAGTTCTTC. Using reference TRBV5-1 and TRBJ2-1 for the parts outside the CDR3, the full variable domain is KAGVTQTPRYLIKTRGQQVTLSCSPISGHRSVSWYQQTPGQGLQFLFEYFSETQRNKGNFPGRFSGRQFSNSRSEMNVSTLELGDSALYLCASSLAGTRGNEQFFGPGTRLTVL.

The genes are TRBV2 and TRBJ2-7, with 7 bases that match TRBD1. Germline assignment: CDR1 SNHLY and CDR2 FYNNEI. J was trimmed by 5 bases and V by 5 bases; bases with no gene match: 6. The CDR3 extends over 13 amino acids. The CDR3 DNA reads as TGTGCCAGCAGTACCAGGGGGAGCGACGAGCAGTACTTC. It codes for CASSTRGSDEQYF. Using reference TRBV2 and TRBJ2-7 for the parts outside the CDR3, the full variable domain is EPEVTQTPSHQVTQMGQEVILRCVPISNHLYFYWYRQILGQKVEFLVSFYNNEISEKSEIFDDQFSVERPDGSNFTLKIRSTKLEDSAMYFCASSTRGSDEQYFGPGTRLTVT.